The 10 T cell receptor beta chains below were found in one sample sequenced in a study of blood T cell repertoires in COVID-19. Sequencing used immunoSEQ multiplex PCR; TCRdb keeps in-frame clones, though not all of them. Seen here are some 400,000 clones, roughly 86% observed once, and the top ten hold approximately 2.5%. The specimen sequenced was peripheral blood. These receptors all stem from a woman aged 55-69 years with COVID-19, enrolled during active disease.

The rearrangement links TRBV18 to TRBJ2-7; TRBD1 aligns across 7 bases. Germline CDR1 is KGHSH and CDR2 is LQKENI. CDR3 length: 14 amino acids. Trimming at V came to 3 bases and at J to 3 bases, leaving 5 bases not matched to a gene. In DNA, the CDR3 is TGTGCCAGCTCACCGGGACAGTTTATCTACGAGCAGTACTTC. It codes for CASSPGQFIYEQYF.

This chain connects TRBV28 to TRBJ1-2; 12 bases agree with TRBD1. V gave up 6 bases and J gave up 8 bases; unmatched junction bases: 10. This CDR3 contains 15 residues. Per the germline V gene, CDR1 is MDHEN and CDR2 is SYDVKM. In DNA form, the CDR3 reads TGTGCCAGCAGACCTCCGGGACAGGGGGCTTACGGCTACACCTTC. As protein: CASRPPGQGAYGYTF.

CDR3 in DNA: TGTGCCAGCAGCCGGGCGGGTAGGGAGAGCTCCTACGAGCAGTACTTC. Protein: CASSRAGRESSYEQYF. V gene TRBV5-4 combines with J gene TRBJ2-7, with a possible D match to TRBD2 (5 bases). Trimming took 4 bases from V and 0 from J, leaving 17 bases between them. Germline CDR1 and CDR2: SGHNT and YYREEE (reference sequence). The CDR3 covers 16 residues.

The genes are TRBV3-1 (or the pseudogene TRBV3-2) and TRBJ2-7; TRBD1 aligns across 7 bases. CDR1 and CDR2 from the germline V gene are LGHDT and YNNKEL (reference sequence). V dropped 4 bases and J dropped 3; count of bases not matched to a gene: 9. This CDR3 region has 15 residues. Here the CDR3 reads CASSPRLGTDYEQYF. DNA for the CDR3: TGTGCCAGCAGCCCCCGGCTGGGGACAGACTACGAGCAGTACTTC.

The CDR3 loop is CASSTDSHQPQHF. The CDR3 nucleotides read TGTGCCAGCAGCACTGACAGTCATCAGCCCCAGCATTTT. The chain is built from TRBV7-2 and TRBJ1-5; a weak D match, TRBD1 (5 bases). Germline assignment: CDR1 SGHTA and CDR2 FQGNSA. This CDR3 is 13 amino acids long. Trimming shortened V by 5 bases and J by 5 bases, and 10 bases separated the two germline ends.

In its sample, this clone was seen once. The J gene is TRBJ1-1, the V gene TRBV6-5; 10 nucleotides match TRBD1. V lost 7 bases, J lost 3 bases, and 8 bases stayed unmatched. Germline V CDR1 and CDR2: MNHEY, SVGAGI. The CDR3 contains 15 residues. This CDR3 reads CASKRQGAGDTEAFF. The CDR3 DNA sequence: TGTGCCAGCAAAAGACAGGGGGCTGGCGACACTGAAGCTTTCTTT.

V usage is TRBV19 and J usage is TRBJ2-2, with TRBD2 matching over 7 bases. Germline V gives CDR1 LNHDA, CDR2 SQIVND (reference sequence). The trim removed 3 bases at V and 1 base at J, leaving 2 bases unmatched. CDR3 size: 15 residues. The CDR3 nucleotides read TGTGCCAGTAGTATGGGACTACAGAACACCGGGGAGCTGTTTTTT. This sequence encodes CASSMGLQNTGELFF.

The rearrangement uses TRBV27 and TRBJ2-3; TRBD1 matches 9 bases. V lost 6 bases, J lost 0 bases, and 7 bases stayed unmatched. CDR1 and CDR2 from the germline V gene are MNHEY and SMNVEV (reference sequence). This CDR3 contains 16 residues. The CDR3 region has the DNA TGTGCCAGCAGACAGGACAGGGGTTTTAGCACAGATACGCAGTATTTT. It encodes CASRQDRGFSTDTQYF.

This CDR3 reads CASSLEVTTEAFF. As DNA, the CDR3 is TGTGCCAGCAGCTTGGAGGTGACCACTGAAGCTTTCTTT. J is TRBJ1-1 and V is TRBV9; D gene unclear. V gave up 4 bases and J gave up 4 bases, with 11 bases separating them. The CDR3 contains 13 residues. Germline lookup yields CDR1 SGDLS and CDR2 YYNGEE.

The V gene is TRBV7-9, the J gene TRBJ2-1; 7 bases are shared with TRBD2. V lost 4 bases, J lost 0 bases, and 6 bases stayed unmatched. The CDR3 spans 16 residues. The V gene's germline CDR1 is SEHNR and CDR2 FQNEAQ (reference sequence). CDR3 loop: CASSWVRGSSYNEQFF. CDR3 sequence (DNA): TGTGCCAGCAGCTGGGTTCGCGGGAGCTCCTACAATGAGCAGTTCTTC.